Shown below are 14 T cell receptor beta chains from a single sample sequenced in a study of Ad26.COV2.S vaccination and SARS-CoV-2 variants. Treatment given: 15 to 20 received Ad26.COV2.S at low or high dose, single or two shots; a few received placebo; per-sample allocation not given. Day 63 after the first vaccine or placebo injection was the time point for sampling. TCRdb's copy holds only in-frame clones and misses some; the assay was immunoSEQ multiplex PCR. The table includes 400,000 to 450,000 clones, 80% to 95% detected once. Sequences were derived from peripheral blood, sampled in a trial of Ad26.COV2.S vaccine versus placebo. The receptors come from a person between 18 and 59 years old who received the Ad26.COV2.S COVID-19 vaccine or a placebo.

The chain links TRBV25-1 to TRBJ2-3; maybe TRBD2 (6 bases). Germline V lookup: CDR1 MGHDK, CDR2 SYGVNS. The V end lost 8 bases, the J end lost 5 bases, and 14 bases lay between the germline ends. This CDR3 comprises 13 residues. The CDR3 nucleotides are TGTGCCAGCGGACCCACGGGGGTAGATACGCAGTATTTT. This translates into CASGPTGVDTQYF.

V and J are TRBV28 and TRBJ1-5; 8 nucleotides line up with TRBD1. Trimming at V came to 5 bases and at J to 2 bases, leaving 5 bases not matched to a gene. CDR1 and CDR2 from the germline V gene are MDHEN and SYDVKM. CDR3 length: 15 residues. The chain's CDR3 is CASSVQGVGNQPQHF. The CDR3, as DNA: TGTGCCAGCAGTGTACAGGGGGTCGGCAATCAGCCCCAGCATTTT.

This clone was picked up a small number of times. The V call is TRBV10-1, the J call TRBJ2-5; 10 bases agree with TRBD1. With V trimmed by 4 bases and J by 6 bases, 2 bases remained unmatched. Germline CDR1 reads WNHNN; CDR2 reads SYGVQD (reference sequence). The CDR3 spans 13 residues. CDR3 loop: CASSGDRGQTQYF. CDR3 coding DNA: TGCGCCAGCAGTGGGGACAGGGGACAGACCCAGTACTTC.

V usage is TRBV7-2 and J usage is TRBJ2-1; D call uncertain. This CDR3 is built from 12 residues. Germline V lookup: CDR1 SGHTA, CDR2 FQGNSA. V was trimmed by 5 bases and J by 5 bases, leaving 7 bases between them. The chain's CDR3 is CASSPSDNEQFF. The CDR3 coding sequence is TGTGCCAGCAGCCCGTCTGACAATGAGCAGTTCTTC.

This chain uses TRBV5-1 with TRBJ2-7; the match to TRBD1 covers 8 bases. Trimming took 4 bases from V and 1 from J; bases not matched to a gene: 7. Looked up from germline, CDR1 is SGHRS and CDR2 is YFSETQ. This CDR3 spans 15 amino acids. Here the CDR3 reads CASSHQTGASYEQYF. Here the CDR3 DNA reads TGCGCCAGCAGCCATCAGACAGGGGCGTCCTACGAGCAGTACTTC.

The V and J genes are TRBV18 and TRBJ1-1; TRBD1 is a possible D gene (6 bases). The germline V gene has CDR1 KGHSH and CDR2 LQKENI. The V and J ends lost 2 bases and 2 bases respectively, with 9 bases between them. This CDR3 region has 14 residues. The CDR3 region has the DNA TGTGCCAGCTCACCAGACAGGAAAAACACTGAAGCTTTCTTT. Translating it yields CASSPDRKNTEAFF. Using reference TRBV18 and TRBJ1-1 for the parts outside the CDR3, the full variable domain is NAGVMQNPRHLVRRRGQEARLRCSPMKGHSHVYWYRQLPEEGLKFMVYLQKENIIDESGMPKERFSAEFPKEGPSILRIQQVVRGDSAAYFCASSPDRKNTEAFFGQGTRLTVV.

This chain uses TRBV4-1 with TRBJ1-2; possible D gene TRBD1, 5 bases. The CDR3 runs to 14 residues. With 1 base removed from V and 5 bases from J, the gap between germline ends came to 11 bases. The germline gives CDR1 MGHRA, CDR2 YSYEKL. The CDR3, as DNA: TGCGCCAGCAGCCAAGGTAGTGGGGGTTATGGCTACACCTTC. It is translated as CASSQGSGGYGYTF.

The J gene is TRBJ1-5, the V gene TRBV27; 8 bases are shared with TRBD1. Germline trimming cut 6 bases from V and 4 bases from J; bases unmatched to any gene: 5. The CDR3 loop spans 14 amino acids. Germline-derived CDR1 and CDR2 are MNHEY and SMNVEV (reference sequence). CDR3 coding DNA: TGTGCCAGCAGCACGACAGGGGTAAATCAGCCCCAGCATTTT. Residues: CASSTTGVNQPQHF.

For the CDR3, the DNA is TGTGCCAGCAGCTTGGGACAGGGGGCGAGGAACTATGGCTACACCTTC. The encoded protein is CASSLGQGARNYGYTF. J is TRBJ1-2 and V is TRBV5-4, with 10 bases identical to TRBD1. The CDR3 totals 16 residues. Losses at the gene ends were 0 bases for V and 2 bases for J; bases not matched to a gene: 4. CDR1 and CDR2 from the germline V gene are SGHNT and YYREEE (reference sequence).

This sequence joins TRBV27 and TRBJ2-3; D remains unclear. The germline V gene has CDR1 MNHEY and CDR2 SMNVEV (reference sequence). V was shortened by 2 bases and J by 4 bases, with 10 bases between the two germline ends. The CDR3 sequence is 14 residues long. CDR3 loop: CASSLMLISDTQYF. Written as DNA, the CDR3 is TGTGCCAGCAGTTTAATGCTTATATCAGATACGCAGTATTTT.

The chain combines TRBV30 with TRBJ2-1, with 8 positions matching TRBD2. Trimming took 2 bases from V and 5 from J; bases not matched to a gene: 5. Germline V gene lookup returns CDR1 GTSNPN and CDR2 SVGIG (reference sequence). This CDR3 has 14 residues. The CDR3, as DNA: TGTGCCTGGAGTATCACTAGCGGACACAATGAGCAGTTCTTC. Its translation is CAWSITSGHNEQFF. Combining the CDR3 with reference TRBV30 and TRBJ2-1 gives the whole variable domain SQTIHQWPATLVQPVGSPLSLECTVEGTSNPNLYWYRQAAGRGLQLLFYSVGIGQISSEVPQNLSASRPQDRQFILSSKKLLLSDSGFYLCAWSITSGHNEQFFGPGTRLTVL.

The gene calls are TRBV29-1 and TRBJ2-7, with D maybe TRBD2 (5 bases). The CDR3 spans 13 residues. V was trimmed by 4 bases and J by 1 base, leaving 11 bases between them. CDR1 and CDR2 (germline): SQVTM, ANQGSEA. CDR3 residues: CSVVASPSYEQYF. CDR3 nucleotides: TGCAGCGTTGTAGCGTCACCTTCCTACGAGCAGTACTTC.

The V gene is TRBV6-1, the J gene TRBJ2-3; D possibly uses TRBD1 or TRBD2 (5 bases each). Per germline, CDR1 MNHNS and CDR2 SASEGT. Trimming took off 0 bases at V and 6 bases at J, with 10 bases between the two ends. The CDR3 length is 14 residues. The CDR3 loop reads CASSEAIGTDTQYF. CDR3 DNA: TGTGCCAGCAGTGAAGCAATAGGGACGGATACGCAGTATTTT.

This chain joins TRBV6-5 and TRBJ1-4; D unresolved. This CDR3 has 14 residues. From germline, CDR1 is MNHEY and CDR2 SVGAGI. The V end was cut by 4 bases, the J end by 1 base, with 7 bases between. The CDR3, as DNA: TGTGCCAGCAGTTGGAAGCAAACTAATGAAAAACTGTTTTTT. Its translation: CASSWKQTNEKLFF.